This TCR beta chain was captured in a study of shared clonotypes between healthy human individuals. Using immunoSEQ multiplex PCR, the repertoire was profiled, and TCRdb retains in-frame clones only, with some absent. The sample shows just over 2,000,000 clones, around 95% of them seen only once. This CDR3 contains 18 residues. V gave up 4 bases and J gave up 5 bases; unmatched junction bases: 14. Germline V gives CDR1 SGHNT, CDR2 YYREEE (reference sequence). Sequences were obtained from naive CD4+ T cells sorted from blood. Regarding subset: CD45RA+ positively selected. The J gene is TRBJ2-7, the V gene TRBV5-4, with 14 bases lining up with TRBD2. The sequence derives from a man younger than 35 in good health. CDR3 sequence reads: CASSAGTSGSLSLDEQYF. CDR3 bases: TGTGCCAGCAGCGCCGGGACTAGCGGGAGTTTAAGTTTAGACGAGCAGTACTTC. Full variable domain (remainder filled in from reference TRBV5-4 and TRBJ2-7): ETGVTQSPTHLIKTRGQQVTLRCSSQSGHNTVSWYQQALGQGPQFIFQYYREEENGRGNFPPRFSGLQFPNYSSELNVNALELDDSALYLCASSAGTSGSLSLDEQYFGPGTRLTVT.